A single TCR beta chain is shown here with its context. Compared with germline, one end of the junction differs, possibly owing to a read error. Each CDR3 protein gets one entry after TCRdb re-called the PCR reads with MiXCR. The sample includes around 94,000 distinct CDR3 sequences, roughly half seen only once; the top ten take 9.5% to 15%. This sample stems from a study of CDR3 diversity in severe acne. The germline CDR1 and CDR2 sequences are MNHEY and SMNVEV (reference sequence). This CDR3 has 16 amino acids. The sample comprised blood. This chain joins TRBV27 and TRBJ1-5, with 10 bases aligning to TRBD1. The receptor's source is a male donor with acne. The CDR3 is CASSSLDRGGNQPQRF. In DNA, the CDR3 is TGTGCCAGCAGTTCCCTGGACAGGGGGGGGAATCAGCCCCAGCGTTTT.